This passage covers 26 T cell receptor beta chains from one sample sequenced in a study of a mutant IDH1 vaccine in newly diagnosed glioma (dated by TCRdb to about 2021). Library preparation employed the immunoSEQ multiplex PCR assay. TCRdb re-hosts the immuneACCESS table, in-frame sequences only. Its copies lack some clones; in the studies checked, an unresolved V gene accounts for under half of them, and the cause for the rest is not known. This sample has roughly 71,000 clones in its table, and 80% to 90% of those were observed once. The ten largest clones add up to over 2.5% of the sample. What this sample's time point label stands for: baseline, week 1 (first vaccination visit). This specimen's treatment or condition label, per the study, means: pre-vaccination baseline after standard-of-care therapy. This specimen was PBMCs, taken from a glioma patient treated with radiotherapy, temozolomide or both. The receptors originated from a man aged 25-40 years with glioma.

This chain links TRBV19 with TRBJ1-3, with no clear D. Germline CDR1 is LNHDA and CDR2 is SQIVND (reference sequence). The CDR3 extends over 15 amino acids. Trimming cost V 7 bases and J 0 bases, with 13 bases left between them. The chain's CDR3 is CASTFGRISGNTIYF. Written as DNA, the CDR3 is TGTGCCAGTACCTTTGGACGGATCTCTGGAAACACCATATATTTT.

This clone has just one count. This sequence joins TRBV5-8 and TRBJ1-5; no definite D call. V was shortened by 0 bases and J by 0 bases, with 7 bases between the two germline ends. Germline CDR1 and CDR2: SGHTS and YDEGEE. This CDR3 region has 15 residues. The CDR3 sequence: CASSLVVGSNQPQHF. CDR3 bases: TGTGCCAGCAGCTTGGTTGTGGGTAGCAATCAGCCCCAGCATTTT. Variable domain in full (rest from reference TRBV5-8 and TRBJ1-5): EAGVTQSPTHLIKTRGQQATLRCSPISGHTSVYWYQQALGLGLQFLLWYDEGEERNRGNFPPRFSGRQFPNYSSELNVNALELEDSALYLCASSLVVGSNQPQHFGDGTRLSIL.

The V gene is TRBV7-7, the J gene TRBJ1-6; 7 bases are a match to TRBD1. The CDR3 sequence is 13 residues long. The germline CDR1 and CDR2 sequences are SSHAT and FNYEAQ (reference sequence). J gave up 10 bases and V 4 bases, and 4 bases lay outside the gene matches. The CDR3 nucleotides are TGTGCCAGCAGCTCCCACAGGGGATCACCCCTCCACTTT. Translating gives CASSSHRGSPLHF.

This clone was detected once. J is TRBJ1-2 and V is TRBV30; no clear D gene. CDR1 is GTSNPN and CDR2 is SVGIG in the germline V gene (reference sequence). The CDR3 has 14 amino acids. Trimming took off 2 bases at V and 3 bases at J, with 13 bases between the two ends. The CDR3 DNA follows: TGTGCCTGGAGTCCCTCCACGTGGTACTATGGCTACACCTTC. Protein: CAWSPSTWYYGYTF. Supplemented by reference TRBV30 and TRBJ1-2, the full variable domain reads SQTIHQWPATLVQPVGSPLSLECTVEGTSNPNLYWYRQAAGRGLQLLFYSVGIGQISSEVPQNLSASRPQDRQFILSSKKLLLSDSGFYLCAWSPSTWYYGYTFGSGTRLTVV.

The rearrangement links TRBV6-1 to TRBJ2-3; 7 bases are a match to TRBD2. Losses at the gene ends were 6 bases for V and 6 bases for J; bases not matched to a gene: 9. CDR3 size: 14 residues. Looked up from germline, CDR1 is MNHNS and CDR2 is SASEGT. The CDR3 coding sequence is TGTGCCAGCAGCGAGCGGGGCCAAATGGATACGCAGTATTTT. Protein sequence: CASSERGQMDTQYF.

The gene calls are TRBV10-3 and TRBJ1-2; D gene unclear. This CDR3 spans 13 amino acids. V was cut by 2 bases and J by 4 bases, with 8 bases left in between. In germline, CDR1 is ENHRY, CDR2 SYGVKD. The CDR3 protein is CAISEGLSYGYTF. CDR3 sequence (DNA): TGTGCCATCAGTGAGGGACTGTCCTATGGCTACACCTTC.

This chain joins TRBV6-5 and TRBJ1-1; D call uncertain. Germline V gene lookup returns CDR1 MNHEY and CDR2 SVGAGI. This CDR3 contains 15 residues. V was pared by 6 bases and J by 6 bases, with 20 bases between. The CDR3 DNA sequence: TGTGCCAGCAGCACCCTGAGGATCCCGGGCCCTGAAGCTTTCTTT. Translation: CASSTLRIPGPEAFF.

CDR3 DNA: TGTGCCAGCAAGGCTCGGCAGGACCGATTTGGGGGAAACACCATATATTTT. As protein: CASKARQDRFGGNTIYF. The chain recombines TRBV2 with TRBJ1-3, with D uncertain. The germline V gene has CDR1 SNHLY and CDR2 FYNNEI. The CDR3 is made up of 17 amino acids. Trimming left V 7 bases short and J 4 bases short, with 23 bases between.

The chain has TRBV4-1 and TRBJ2-3; the match to TRBD2 covers 9 bases. The V and J ends lost 1 base and 4 bases, in that order; junction bases with no gene match: 3. CDR3 length equals 15 residues. The germline V gene has CDR1 MGHRA and CDR2 YSYEKL. This CDR3 is CASSQVGTSPDTQYF. For the CDR3, the DNA is TGCGCCAGCAGCCAAGTCGGGACTAGCCCAGATACGCAGTATTTT.

This clone was seen a single time. The chain links TRBV11-2 to TRBJ1-2; possibly TRBD1 for D (5 bases). Per the germline V gene, CDR1 is SGHAT and CDR2 is FQNNGV. The CDR3 extends over 14 amino acids. Deletions cut 1 base from V and 4 bases from J, with 10 bases between. For the CDR3, the DNA is TGTGCCAGCAGCTTAGTGGCAGGGAGCTATGGCTACACCTTC. Protein sequence: CASSLVAGSYGYTF.

The chain combines TRBV7-8 with TRBJ2-1; D is possibly TRBD2 (6 bases). This CDR3 region has 17 residues. Trimming cost V 3 bases and J 5 bases, with 20 bases left between them. CDR1 is SGHVS and CDR2 is FQNEAQ in the germline V gene. CDR3 in DNA: TGTGCCAGCAGCTTGAGGTGGGACTCCAGAACCCACAATGAGCAGTTCTTC. Translation gives CASSLRWDSRTHNEQFF.

J is TRBJ2-3 and V is TRBV27; D not certain. Germline V gene data show CDR1 as MNHEY and CDR2 as SMNVEV (reference sequence). There are 14 residues in the CDR3. The V end was cut by 5 bases, the J end by 4 bases, with 13 bases between. CDR3 loop: CASSKVPLADTQYF. In DNA, the CDR3 is TGTGCCAGCAGTAAGGTCCCCCTGGCAGATACGCAGTATTTT.

The CDR3 nucleotides read TGCGCCAGCAGAGGGGTGGCGGTGGATGAAAAACTGTTTTTT. Its protein product is CASRGVAVDEKLFF. The rearrangement joins TRBV5-1 to TRBJ1-4; D perhaps matches TRBD1 (5 bases). CDR1 is SGHRS, CDR2 YFSETQ, per germline. This CDR3 has 14 amino acids. Trimming removed 5 bases from V and 6 bases from J, with 14 bases in between. Supplemented by reference TRBV5-1 and TRBJ1-4, the full variable domain reads KAGVTQTPRYLIKTRGQQVTLSCSPISGHRSVSWYQQTPGQGLQFLFEYFSETQRNKGNFPGRFSGRQFSNSRSEMNVSTLELGDSALYLCASRGVAVDEKLFFGSGTQLSVL.

The chain employs TRBV9 and TRBJ2-5; 11 bases agree with TRBD1. V lost 3 bases, J lost 4 bases, and 5 bases stayed unmatched. CDR3 length: 15 residues. The germline gives CDR1 SGDLS, CDR2 YYNGEE. The CDR3 here is CASSAGGTGGETQYF. The CDR3 DNA is TGTGCCAGCAGCGCGGGCGGGACAGGGGGAGAGACCCAGTACTTC.

The chain joins TRBV12-5 to TRBJ2-1, with TRBD2 matching 11 bases. This CDR3 contains 15 residues. The V gene end was trimmed by 5 bases and the J gene end by 3 bases; junction bases not matched to a gene: 3. Germline CDR1 is LGHNT and CDR2 is FRNRAP. DNA for the CDR3: TGTGCTAGTGGTCGACTAGCGGGGAGCTACAATGAGCAGTTCTTC. It specifies CASGRLAGSYNEQFF.

This clone was counted a few times. This sequence joins TRBV5-6 and TRBJ1-4; D is perhaps TRBD1 (5 bases). Germline CDR1 SGHDT, CDR2 YYEEEE. V was clipped by 4 bases and J by 7 bases, with 14 bases between them. The CDR3 spans 14 residues. The CDR3: CASSLRVVGEKLFF. For the CDR3, the DNA is TGTGCCAGCAGCCTCAGGGTCGTCGGTGAAAAACTGTTTTTT.

Concerning this clone itself: Germline and junction disagree at one end, which may indicate a read error. The chain is built from TRBV2 and TRBJ2-1; 7 positions agree with TRBD2. The germline V gene encodes CDR1 SNHLY and CDR2 FYNNEI. This CDR3 has 12 amino acids. The CDR3 DNA reads as TGTGCCAGCATAAGGGGACTACTGCTACCGGTCTTC. As protein: CASIRGLLLPVF.

This clone was recorded only once. The chain couples TRBV9 to TRBJ2-3; no clear D. Trimming removed 2 bases at V and 3 bases at J, with 10 bases between. This CDR3 spans 14 amino acids. CDR1 SGDLS and CDR2 YYNGEE come from the germline V gene. The CDR3 spells CASSVDLGTDTQYF. The CDR3 region has the DNA TGTGCCAGCAGCGTCGACCTGGGGACAGATACGCAGTATTTT.

This clone occurred once. This chain connects TRBV5-1 to TRBJ1-1; D not resolved. This CDR3 is built from 13 residues. Germline V gene lookup returns CDR1 SGHRS and CDR2 YFSETQ. V was trimmed by 0 bases and J by 7 bases, leaving 10 bases between them. The CDR3: CASSLAGRSEAFF. In DNA, the CDR3 is TGCGCCAGCAGCTTGGCCGGGAGAAGTGAAGCTTTCTTT.

V usage is TRBV11-2 and J usage is TRBJ2-3; tentatively, D is TRBD2 (6 bases). V shed 1 base and J shed 0 bases, with 14 bases lying between them. From germline, CDR1 is SGHAT and CDR2 FQNNGV. This CDR3 contains 17 residues. The CDR3 nucleotides are TGTGCCAGCAGCTTAGTGCGGGGATCTACTAGCACAGATACGCAGTATTTT. Encoded protein: CASSLVRGSTSTDTQYF.

The chain employs TRBV5-6 and TRBJ2-7, with D perhaps matching TRBD1 (5 bases). The germline V gene encodes CDR1 SGHDT and CDR2 YYEEEE. V was trimmed by 2 bases and J by 6 bases, leaving 15 bases between them. The CDR3 contains 14 residues. The CDR3 reads CASSFNSGIGEQYF. In DNA form, the CDR3 reads TGTGCCAGCAGCTTCAATTCAGGGATCGGCGAGCAGTACTTC.

This rearrangement joins TRBV6-1 to TRBJ1-1, with D possibly TRBD1 on 5 matching bases. The V and J ends lost 8 bases and 3 bases respectively, with 16 bases between them. Germline V gene data show CDR1 as MNHNS and CDR2 as SASEGT. CDR3 size: 14 residues. The CDR3 bases are TGTGCCAGCGGGGCGTTGGGTTTGGACACTGAAGCTTTCTTT. Translation gives CASGALGLDTEAFF.

V gene TRBV7-9 combines with J gene TRBJ1-2; 7 positions match TRBD1. Germline V CDR1 and CDR2: SEHNR, FQNEAQ (reference sequence). CDR3 length: 15 residues. V shed 1 base and J 8 bases; nucleotides not matched to a gene: 10. The CDR3 loop is CASSLGSRQGDGYTF. In DNA form, the CDR3 reads TGTGCCAGCAGCTTAGGAAGCAGACAGGGCGACGGCTACACCTTC.

This clone has only a few counts. The CDR3 sequence: CASSLVGTGWDEQFF. CDR3 nucleotides: TGTGCCAGCAGCTTGGTCGGGACAGGGTGGGATGAGCAGTTCTTC. The chain employs TRBV5-6 and TRBJ2-1; 9 nucleotides line up with TRBD1. Germline loops: CDR1 SGHDT, CDR2 YYEEEE. Trimming removed 0 bases from V and 8 bases from J; junction bases left unmatched: 6. The CDR3 length is 15 residues. The variable domain in full, with the rest retrieved from reference TRBV5-6 and TRBJ2-1, is DAGVTQSPTHLIKTRGQQVTLRCSPKSGHDTVSWYQQALGQGPQFIFQYYEEEERQRGNFPDRFSGHQFPNYSSELNVNALLLGDSALYLCASSLVGTGWDEQFFGPGTRLTVL.

The rearrangement uses TRBV19 and TRBJ2-7, with 7 bases lining up with TRBD1. Per germline, CDR1 LNHDA and CDR2 SQIVND (reference sequence). CDR3 length: 15 amino acids. V shed 4 bases and J 7 bases; nucleotides not matched to a gene: 13. CDR3 nucleotide sequence: TGTGCCAGTAGTAGAGGGGACAGCCCCGAGGGTGAGCAGTACTTC. This sequence encodes CASSRGDSPEGEQYF.

The gene calls are TRBV5-1 and TRBJ1-1; 9 bases fit TRBD1. This CDR3 spans 17 amino acids. Looked up from germline, CDR1 is SGHRS and CDR2 is YFSETQ. V gave up 3 bases and J gave up 1 base; unmatched junction bases: 10. The CDR3 region has the DNA TGCGCCAGCAGCTCGGACCGGGACAGGGTTACGAACACTGAAGCTTTCTTT. This sequence encodes CASSSDRDRVTNTEAFF.